Following are 26 T cell receptor beta chains from one sample sequenced in a study of CD8 T cells in Susac syndrome. RNA in amounts of roughly 0.5 to 1 ug was reverse transcribed with random hexamers. Using its own MiXCR run on the immunoSEQ multiplex PCR reads, TCRdb lists one record per CDR3 protein. The sample has roughly 220,000 distinct CDR3 sequences, about 95% seen once. Sequencing used CD4+ T cells from PBMCs. The source is a human donor with Susac syndrome.

CDR3 bases: TGTGCCACCAGCAGAGCTCCTCTGGGAATTGCAACTAATGAAAAACTGTTTTTT. Protein: CATSRAPLGIATNEKLFF. The chain links TRBV15 to TRBJ1-4; unclear D gene. V was cut by 1 base and J by 0 bases, with 15 bases left in between. Germline CDR1 is LNHNV and CDR2 is YYDKDF (reference sequence). The length of the CDR3 is 18 residues.

CDR3 bases: TGCAGCGTTGACGGCGGGACAGGGGGCAGCGAGCAGTACTTC. Residues: CSVDGGTGGSEQYF. V gene TRBV29-1 combines with J gene TRBJ2-7, with 12 bases aligning to TRBD1. The junction had 6 bases not matched to a gene; V was cut back by 3 bases and J by 6 bases. The germline CDR1 and CDR2 sequences are SQVTM and ANQGSEA. The CDR3 runs 14 residues.

This clonotype was seen more than once but under ten times. The genes are TRBV6-1 and TRBJ2-3; a possible D gene is TRBD2 (6 bases). CDR3 length equals 13 residues. CDR1 and CDR2 from the germline V gene are MNHNS and SASEGT. Trimming removed 5 bases at V and 2 bases at J, with 8 bases between. The chain's CDR3 is CASSRGTTDTQYF. As DNA, the CDR3 is TGTGCCAGCAGTCGGGGGACCACAGATACGCAGTATTTT.

The chain's CDR3 is CASSFGSSGGYEQYF. CDR3 DNA sequence: TGTGCCAGCAGTTTTGGGTCTAGCGGGGGCTACGAGCAGTACTTC. This chain uses TRBV12-3 or TRBV12-4 with TRBJ2-7, with TRBD2 matching over 10 bases. This CDR3 has 15 amino acids. J was trimmed by 3 bases and V by 3 bases; bases with no gene match: 5.

The chain uses TRBV27 and TRBJ2-2, with TRBD2 identical over 16 bases. Unmatched junction bases numbered 5, after V lost 2 bases and J lost 5 bases. The CDR3 is made up of 18 amino acids. Germline CDR1 is MNHEY and CDR2 is SMNVEV (reference sequence). CDR3 nucleotides: TGTGCCAGCAGTTTACCGGGACTAGCGGGGGGGCGGACCGGGGAGCTGTTTTTT. Its protein product is CASSLPGLAGGRTGELFF.

The chain recombines TRBV6-2 or TRBV6-3 with TRBJ2-2, with 7 bases fitting TRBD1. This CDR3 is 18 amino acids long. Germline lookup yields CDR1 MNHEY and CDR2 SVGEGT. After removal of 5 bases from V and 6 bases from J, the junction contained 18 bases not matched to a gene. DNA for the CDR3: TGTGCCAGCAGTCCAACTACGGGAACCGGGACAGAAGCCGGGGAGCTGTTTTTT. Its protein product is CASSPTTGTGTEAGELFF.

The chain couples TRBV3-1 to TRBJ2-3, with D hard to call. V lost 4 bases and J 6 bases, leaving 14 bases between the germline ends. The CDR3 has 14 amino acids. CDR1 and CDR2 (germline): LGHDT, YNNKEL (reference sequence). CDR3 in DNA: TGTGCCAGCAGCCCCAATTTGGGCAGCGATACGCAGTATTTT. It yields the protein CASSPNLGSDTQYF.

The V gene is TRBV4-2, the J gene TRBJ2-6; tentative D call: TRBD2 (5 bases). The CDR3 contains 20 residues. Per the germline V gene, CDR1 is LGHNA and CDR2 is YNFKEQ. Deletions cut 1 base from V and 2 bases from J, with 21 bases between. Here the CDR3 DNA reads TGTGCCAGCAGCCAAGTGCTGCCCGCGGGTCCCTCCCCTGGGGCCAACGTCCTGACTTTC. It codes for CASSQVLPAGPSPGANVLTF.

V gene TRBV20-1 combines with J gene TRBJ1-2; D perhaps matches TRBD1 (5 bases). The length of the CDR3 is 13 residues. Per the germline V gene, CDR1 is DFQATT and CDR2 is SNEGSKA (reference sequence). Trimming left V 3 bases short and J 8 bases short, with 16 bases between. In DNA form, the CDR3 reads TGCAGTGCTAGCCCAATACCGGGACGGGGCTACACCTTC. Its protein is CSASPIPGRGYTF.

The chain recombines TRBV30 with TRBJ1-5; TRBD1 matches at 7 bases. CDR1 GTSNPN and CDR2 SVGIG come from the germline V gene (reference sequence). This CDR3 is 12 amino acids long. V lost 5 bases to trimming and J lost 7 bases; unmatched junction nucleotides: 5. CDR3 loop: CAWGPQGQPQHF. The DNA for the CDR3 is TGTGCCTGGGGTCCACAGGGGCAGCCCCAGCATTTT. The full variable domain, with the rest looked up from reference TRBV30 and TRBJ1-5, is SQTIHQWPATLVQPVGSPLSLECTVEGTSNPNLYWYRQAAGRGLQLLFYSVGIGQISSEVPQNLSASRPQDRQFILSSKKLLLSDSGFYLCAWGPQGQPQHFGDGTRLSIL.

The chain employs TRBV5-1 and TRBJ2-5; TRBD2 agrees at 10 bases. V lost 0 bases, J lost 5 bases, and 7 bases stayed unmatched. In germline, CDR1 is SGHRS, CDR2 YFSETQ. The CDR3 is 16 residues long. The CDR3 DNA follows: TGCGCCAGCAGCTTGGCCTCTAGCGGGGGTGCCGAGACCCAGTACTTC. It encodes CASSLASSGGAETQYF.

The chain joins TRBV24-1 to TRBJ2-1; D is tentatively TRBD1 or TRBD2 (5 bases each). The CDR3 has 15 residues. Germline V CDR1 and CDR2: KGHDR, SFDVKD. Trimming pared 5 bases from V and 5 bases from J, leaving 15 bases between. The CDR3 nucleotides read TGTGCCACCAGTGCCCCCGGGGACGCTGACAATGAGCAGTTCTTC. Protein: CATSAPGDADNEQFF.

V gene TRBV19 combines with J gene TRBJ1-5; no clear D gene. This CDR3 has 14 residues. V was pared by 4 bases and J by 0 bases, with 7 bases between. Germline V lookup: CDR1 LNHDA, CDR2 SQIVND (reference sequence). Here the CDR3 DNA reads TGTGCCAGTAGTAATCACTATAGCAATCAGCCCCAGCATTTT. Translating gives CASSNHYSNQPQHF. Supplemented by reference TRBV19 and TRBJ1-5, the full variable domain reads DGGITQSPKYLFRKEGQNVTLSCEQNLNHDAMYWYRQDPGQGLRLIYYSQIVNDFQKGDIAEGYSVSREKKESFPLTVTSAQKNPTAFYLCASSNHYSNQPQHFGDGTRLSIL.

This chain joins TRBV20-1 and TRBJ1-2; D is possibly TRBD1 (6 bases). V shed 4 bases and J shed 5 bases, with 8 bases lying between them. CDR1 is DFQATT, CDR2 SNEGSKA, per germline (reference sequence). This CDR3 region has 11 residues. CDR3 in DNA: TGCAGTGCTACAGGGGCGTATGGCTACACCTTC. Protein sequence: CSATGAYGYTF.

This clonotype appeared a single time. The chain carries TRBV20-1 and TRBJ2-3; 8 nucleotides agree with TRBD2. V shed 1 base, J shed 0 bases, and the junction held 9 bases outside the gene matches. The CDR3 is 17 amino acids. Germline V gene sequence: CDR1 DFQATT, CDR2 SNEGSKA (reference sequence). The CDR3 DNA reads TGCAGTGCTAGAGGATTTGCGGGGGGCACTAGCACAGATACGCAGTATTTT. Amino acid sequence: CSARGFAGGTSTDTQYF.

The chain has TRBV4-1 and TRBJ2-2, with D possibly being TRBD1 or TRBD2 (5 bases each). The CDR3 has 15 residues. Germline V gives CDR1 MGHRA, CDR2 YSYEKL. The germline V and J ends were trimmed by 0 bases and 14 bases, with 19 bases remaining between them. CDR3 sequence: CASSQEGQIPGKLFF. CDR3 in DNA: TGCGCCAGCAGCCAAGAGGGGCAGATACCGGGGAAACTGTTTTTT.

The J gene is TRBJ1-5, the V gene TRBV19; D unclear. The germline CDR1 and CDR2 sequences are LNHDA and SQIVND (reference sequence). The CDR3 consists of 13 residues. Deletions cut 3 bases from V and 7 bases from J, with 10 bases between. CDR3 nucleotide sequence: TGTGCCAGTAGTATCCGGAACAGACAGCCCCAGCATTTT. Translated: CASSIRNRQPQHF. The variable domain in full, with the rest retrieved from reference TRBV19 and TRBJ1-5, is DGGITQSPKYLFRKEGQNVTLSCEQNLNHDAMYWYRQDPGQGLRLIYYSQIVNDFQKGDIAEGYSVSREKKESFPLTVTSAQKNPTAFYLCASSIRNRQPQHFGDGTRLSIL.

The J gene is TRBJ1-6, the V gene TRBV7-8; no definite D call. The CDR3 runs 13 residues. V dropped 1 base and J dropped 6 bases, with 4 bases sitting between them. In germline, CDR1 is SGHVS, CDR2 FQNEAQ. The CDR3 protein is CASSLDSNSPLHF. The CDR3 bases are TGTGCCAGCAGCTTAGACAGTAATTCACCCCTCCACTTT.

The chain recombines TRBV3-1 with TRBJ1-1, with a possible D match to TRBD1 (6 bases). Germline V CDR1 and CDR2: LGHDT, YNNKEL (reference sequence). The CDR3 spans 15 residues. Trimming removed 0 bases from V and 1 base from J, with 9 bases in between. CDR3 sequence reads: CASSQEGASNTEAFF. In DNA form, the CDR3 reads TGTGCCAGCAGCCAAGAGGGGGCGTCGAACACTGAAGCTTTCTTT.

The gene calls are TRBV11-2 and TRBJ2-6; no clear D. With 0 bases removed from V and 4 bases from J, the gap between germline ends came to 4 bases. This CDR3 has 14 residues. Germline values: CDR1 SGHAT, CDR2 FQNNGV. CDR3 amino acids: CASSLDPGANVLTF. DNA of the CDR3: TGTGCCAGCAGCTTAGACCCCGGGGCCAACGTCCTGACTTTC. The full variable domain, rest sourced from reference TRBV11-2 and TRBJ2-6, is EAGVAQSPRYKIIEKRQSVAFWCNPISGHATLYWYQQILGQGPKLLIQFQNNGVVDDSQLPKDRFSAERLKGVDSTLKIQPAKLEDSAVYLCASSLDPGANVLTFGAGSRLTVL.

The chain uses TRBV5-1 and TRBJ2-5, with D hard to call. In germline, CDR1 is SGHRS, CDR2 YFSETQ. This CDR3 is 13 amino acids long. V lost 0 bases and J 3 bases, leaving 6 bases between the germline ends. This CDR3 is CASSLDLEETQYF. CDR3 bases: TGCGCCAGCAGCTTGGATTTGGAAGAGACCCAGTACTTC. Drawing the rest from reference TRBV5-1 and TRBJ2-5, the complete variable domain is KAGVTQTPRYLIKTRGQQVTLSCSPISGHRSVSWYQQTPGQGLQFLFEYFSETQRNKGNFPGRFSGRQFSNSRSEMNVSTLELGDSALYLCASSLDLEETQYFGPGTRLLVL.

This clonotype was detected once. The V and J genes are TRBV20-1 and TRBJ1-3, with 9 bases that match TRBD1. There are 15 residues in the CDR3. Losses at the gene ends were 1 base for V and 2 bases for J; bases not matched to a gene: 3. Per the germline V gene, CDR1 is DFQATT and CDR2 is SNEGSKA (reference sequence). The CDR3 here is CSARGWDRAGNTIYF. The CDR3 bases are TGCAGTGCTAGAGGATGGGACAGGGCTGGAAACACCATATATTTT.

J is TRBJ2-3 and V is TRBV4-3, with D unresolved. The germline V gene has CDR1 LGHNA and CDR2 YSLEER. Trimming took 1 base from V and 0 from J, leaving 17 bases between them. This CDR3 spans 18 amino acids. The CDR3 region has the DNA TGCGCCAGCAGCCAAGGCCCCTGGACGTCAGCTAGCACAGATACGCAGTATTTT. As protein: CASSQGPWTSASTDTQYF.

This clonotype was counted once. The chain is built from TRBV6-5 and TRBJ2-3, with D possibly called TRBD1 or TRBD2 (5 bases each). V gave up 3 bases and J gave up 4 bases, with 8 bases separating them. There are 13 residues in the CDR3. Germline V gene data show CDR1 as MNHEY and CDR2 as SVGAGI. The CDR3 protein is CASSYLGADTQYF. Here the CDR3 DNA reads TGTGCCAGCAGTTATTTGGGGGCAGATACGCAGTATTTT.

This chain uses TRBV18 with TRBJ2-7; 7 nucleotides line up with TRBD2. CDR1 is KGHSH, CDR2 LQKENI, per germline. The length of the CDR3 is 16 residues. The trim removed 0 bases at V and 0 bases at J, leaving 5 bases unmatched. The CDR3 sequence: CASSPPLGGSSYEQYF. For the CDR3, the DNA is TGTGCCAGCTCACCACCTCTCGGGGGGTCCTCCTACGAGCAGTACTTC.

The V call is TRBV10-3, the J call TRBJ1-1; D unresolved. Germline V gene sequence: CDR1 ENHRY, CDR2 SYGVKD. Trimming shortened V by 0 bases and J by 0 bases, and 5 bases separated the two germline ends. The CDR3 consists of 14 residues. The CDR3 region is CAISESVLNTEAFF. The DNA for the CDR3 is TGTGCCATCAGTGAGTCGGTGCTGAACACTGAAGCTTTCTTT.